Sequencing of this T cell receptor beta chain was carried out in a study of post-analysis software for immune sequencing data. About the research overall: The courses of disease that were included comprised relapsing-remitting, secondary progressive and progressive-relapsing multiple sclerosis. Study-level findings and limits: Controls showed significantly higher normalized Chao1 diversity than did multiple sclerosis patients. TRBV5-6, TRBV5-1 and TRBV20-1 were among roughly 5 TRBV segments more frequent in patients than controls. F-measure co-clustering was strong for batch-matched samples.

Trimming shortened V by 2 bases and J by 0 bases, and 9 bases separated the two germline ends. CDR3 length equals 15 residues. Germline values: CDR1 SGHKS, CDR2 YYEKEE (reference sequence). Libraries were made from TCR beta cDNA, and they carried unique molecular identifiers. Yield was 500,000 to 600,000 cDNA molecules from approximately 0.91 to 9.4 million T cells. Each CDR3 protein gets one entry after TCRdb re-called the PCR reads with MiXCR. The sample shows roughly 730,000 distinct CDR3 sequences, about 32% of them seen only once. This clonotype was counted only a few times. The antigen is undetermined.

The sequencing input was blood. The receptor was derived from a girl between 10 and 17 years old with multiple sclerosis. The genes are TRBV5-5 and TRBJ2-1; D not certain. The CDR3 loop is CASSFSPSSYNEQFF. The CDR3 bases are TGTGCCAGCAGCTTCTCACCAAGCTCCTACAATGAGCAGTTCTTC. The full variable domain, rest sourced from reference TRBV5-5 and TRBJ2-1, is DAGVTQSPTHLIKTRGQQVTLRCSPISGHKSVSWYQQVLGQGPQFIFQYYEKEERGRGNFPDRFSARQFPNYSSELNVNALLLGDSALYLCASSFSPSSYNEQFFGPGTRLTVL.